This T cell receptor (beta chain) was identified in a study of monozygotic twins with inflammatory bowel disease. For every donor, one blood sample of 2.5 ml was drawn. The CDR3 has 14 amino acids. Per the germline V gene, CDR1 is ENHRY and CDR2 is SYGVKD. Starting material for each TCR library was around 4,000 ng of total RNA. UMIs with a 6-nucleotide sample barcode were added by template switching. TCRdb reworked the 5' RACE reads into one entry per CDR3 protein, no DNA. This listing includes fewer than 550,000 distinct CDR3 sequences. The sample was blood. This chain connects TRBV10-3 to TRBJ1-2; the D call of TRBD1 rests on TCRdb alone, since no DNA is present to check it. This clonotype was sampled from a human donor with ulcerative colitis or Crohn's disease, or a healthy co-twin of an affected twin (not recorded which). CDR3 loop: CAISERGEGYGYTF.